This T cell receptor beta chain comes out of a study of T-cell reconstitution after alpha-beta-depleted transplantation in children. Study-wide findings and caveats: TCRbeta diversity was high at day 60 in some patients (a result of surviving recipient T cells and thymic progenitors). Several hundred rapidly expanded clones from non-depleted graft cells reportedly supplied alpha-beta T cells about two months post-transplant.

With 11 bases removed from V and 5 bases from J, the gap between germline ends came to 19 bases. The germline CDR1 and CDR2 sequences are SNHLY and FYNNEI. The CDR3 is 14 amino acids. As it was prepared, the TCRbeta library received unique molecular identifiers. TCRdb passed the PCR reads through MiXCR, listing each CDR3 protein once. This repertoire shows about 31,000 distinct CDR3 sequences, under 7.5% found once; its top ten account for over 25%. This clonotype was seen many times. Antigen specificity is unknown. The origin of this receptor is a child under two years old who had a stem cell transplant for acute myeloid leukemia, so the T cells may come from the graft donor. Here the sequenced sample was peripheral blood, taken 60 days after TCRalphabeta/CD19-depleted stem cell transplant. The chain carries TRBV2 and TRBJ2-4; D not certain. This chain's CDR3 is CAGRPSGSQNIQYF. DNA of the CDR3: TGTGCCGGAAGACCCTCTGGAAGCCAAAACATTCAGTACTTC.